The entry below gives a single TCR beta chain sequence along with its context. Its specificity is not known. These data originate in a study of cytomegalovirus exposure and HLA in healthy donors. Study overall: Earlier, 110 million or so unique TCR beta sequences were recovered from approximately 200 million T cells by an analysis.

Researchers ran the PCR with 60 Vbeta and 13 Jbeta primers. Sequenced by immunoSEQ multiplex PCR; TCRdb stores in-frame clones only, minus some. The sample has more than 85,000 clones; about four fifths are singletons. The ends lost 7 bases at V and 4 bases at J; junction bases unmatched: 10. This CDR3 region has 14 residues. Germline-derived CDR1 and CDR2 are SGHRS and YFSETQ. Findings and limits, study-wide: Some public TCRs appeared in many individuals, while most sequences were rare. A later analysis, which compared TCR beta chains of equal frequency, found the HLA-associated ones more clonally expanded. Several of the most significant clusters were apparently associated with common viral pathogens in a later analysis.

V usage is TRBV5-1 and J usage is TRBJ2-7, with 8 bases matching TRBD1. Sequencing was performed on PBMCs. The sequence came from a man in his thirties or forties in good health and CMV-seronegative. DNA of the CDR3: TGCGCCAGCGCATCGGACAGGGTGGGGTACGAGCAGTACTTC. It encodes CASASDRVGYEQYF. Full variable domain (missing parts from reference TRBV5-1 and TRBJ2-7): KAGVTQTPRYLIKTRGQQVTLSCSPISGHRSVSWYQQTPGQGLQFLFEYFSETQRNKGNFPGRFSGRQFSNSRSEMNVSTLELGDSALYLCASASDRVGYEQYFGPGTRLTVT.